The next 28 T cell receptor beta chains were all read from a single sample in a study of T-cell memory formation after mild COVID-19. TCRdb recomputed calls from the 5' RACE reads with MiXCR, one row per CDR3 protein. The table shows fewer than 450,000 distinct CDR3 sequences, with 20% to 30% occurring only once. The sequenced material came from PBMCs or a T cell subset sorted from them (not recorded which). All receptors come from an adult woman who had mild COVID-19 (a few samples of this study predate the infection). Cell type and time point are not known.

This clonotype appeared a single time. V usage is TRBV5-1 and J usage is TRBJ2-2; 10 bases agree with TRBD1. The trim removed 4 bases at V and 3 bases at J, leaving 6 bases unmatched. The CDR3 loop spans 16 amino acids. The germline V gene has CDR1 SGHRS and CDR2 YFSETQ. The CDR3 is CASSVAGTGDTGELFF. The CDR3 DNA sequence: TGCGCCAGCAGCGTGGCCGGGACAGGGGACACCGGGGAGCTGTTTTTT.

This clonotype was seen just once. Here the CDR3 reads CASSLSSAPVGTDTQYF. CDR3 nucleotide sequence: TGTGCCAGCAGCTTGAGCAGCGCCCCGGTGGGGACAGATACGCAGTATTTT. The gene calls are TRBV5-7 and TRBJ2-3; D gene unclear. TRBV5-7 is an ORF for which the function is uncertain. The CDR3 has 17 amino acids. V lost 1 base to trimming and J lost 3 bases, with 18 bases between them.

The gene calls are TRBV12-3 or TRBV12-4 and TRBJ2-7, with TRBD1 as a possible D gene (5 bases). The CDR3 is 15 amino acids. Trimming removed 3 bases from V and 0 bases from J, with 12 bases in between. The CDR3 DNA reads as TGTGCCAGCAGTTTGGGGCCATACCTCTCCTACGAGCAGTACTTC. Protein product: CASSLGPYLSYEQYF.

This clonotype was observed a few times. This chain joins TRBV19 and TRBJ2-3, with TRBD1 matching 7 bases. The CDR3 totals 15 residues. V was clipped by 6 bases and J by 0 bases; unmatched bases: 6. In germline, CDR1 is LNHDA, CDR2 SQIVND (reference sequence). The CDR3 nucleotides are TGTGCCAGTAGAAATCCGGGACAGAGCACAGATACGCAGTATTTT. It translates to CASRNPGQSTDTQYF.

J is TRBJ2-3 and V is TRBV20-1, with 8 bases matching TRBD2. Unmatched junction bases numbered 13, after V lost 6 bases and J lost 5 bases. The CDR3 has 15 residues. Germline-derived CDR1 and CDR2 are DFQATT and SNEGSKA (reference sequence). CDR3 bases: TGCAGTGCGACCGACTATAGCGGGACTGGAGATACGCAGTATTTT. Amino acid sequence: CSATDYSGTGDTQYF.

This clonotype was counted only a few times. V usage is TRBV6-4 and J usage is TRBJ2-2, with TRBD1 matching over 11 bases. With V trimmed by 2 bases and J by 4 bases, 0 bases remained unmatched. Germline loops: CDR1 MRHNA, CDR2 SNTAGT. This CDR3 region has 15 residues. This chain's CDR3 is CASSDGTGGTGELFF. Written as DNA, the CDR3 is TGTGCCAGCAGTGACGGGACAGGGGGCACCGGGGAGCTGTTTTTT.

This clonotype was detected a few times. The chain combines TRBV5-1 with TRBJ2-3; 9 nucleotides agree with TRBD1. CDR3 length: 15 amino acids. Trimming at V came to 3 bases and at J to 2 bases, leaving 4 bases not matched to a gene. From germline, CDR1 is SGHRS and CDR2 YFSETQ. The CDR3 nucleotides are TGCGCCAGCAGCTCTAACAGGGGGCTCACAGATACGCAGTATTTT. It yields the protein CASSSNRGLTDTQYF.

This clonotype was counted at least ten times. V gene TRBV12-3 or TRBV12-4 combines with J gene TRBJ2-2, with unresolved D. The length of the CDR3 is 13 residues. V dropped 6 bases and J dropped 2 bases, with 7 bases sitting between them. This CDR3 reads CASRTSNTGELFF. The CDR3 coding sequence is TGTGCCAGCAGAACCAGTAACACCGGGGAGCTGTTTTTT.

V and J are TRBV7-2 and TRBJ2-5, with D hard to call. Germline V lookup: CDR1 SGHTA, CDR2 FQGNSA. V lost 6 bases and J 0 bases, leaving 8 bases between the germline ends. The CDR3 is made up of 13 amino acids. The CDR3 region has the DNA TGTGCCAGCAGGTACCCAAACCAAGAGACCCAGTACTTC. Its translation is CASRYPNQETQYF. Complete variable domain (other parts from reference TRBV7-2 and TRBJ2-5): GAGVSQSPSNKVTEKGKDVELRCDPISGHTALYWYRQSLGQGLEFLIYFQGNSAPDKSGLPSDRFSAERTGGSVSTLTIQRTQQEDSAVYLCASRYPNQETQYFGPGTRLLVL.

The chain uses TRBV5-6 and TRBJ1-2; maybe TRBD1 (6 bases). V was shortened by 4 bases and J by 2 bases, with 12 bases between the two germline ends. The germline V gene has CDR1 SGHDT and CDR2 YYEEEE. This CDR3 has 14 amino acids. The CDR3 region is CASSVGTPNYGYTF. CDR3 DNA: TGTGCCAGCAGCGTCGGGACACCGAACTATGGCTACACCTTC.

The chain has TRBV5-1 and TRBJ2-7, with 9 positions matching TRBD2. Germline V gives CDR1 SGHRS, CDR2 YFSETQ. This CDR3 region has 14 residues. Unmatched junction bases numbered 4, after V lost 4 bases and J lost 2 bases. Here the CDR3 DNA reads TGCGCCAGCAGCCCGACTAGCGGCACCTACGAGCAGTACTTC. Its protein product is CASSPTSGTYEQYF.

V and J are TRBV2 and TRBJ2-5; D gene ambiguous. This CDR3 is built from 13 residues. Trimming cost V 3 bases and J 7 bases, with 12 bases left between them. Germline V gene lookup returns CDR1 SNHLY and CDR2 FYNNEI. CDR3 region: CASSDGVVSTQYF. The CDR3 DNA is TGTGCCAGCAGTGATGGGGTGGTTTCGACCCAGTACTTC.

This clonotype showed up just a few times. The chain is built from TRBV2 and TRBJ2-1, with 14 positions matching TRBD2. The CDR3 loop spans 14 amino acids. CDR1 and CDR2 (germline): SNHLY, FYNNEI. The V and J ends lost 6 bases and 6 bases, in that order; junction bases with no gene match: 1. CDR3 amino acids: CASSGTSGSNEQFF. CDR3 nucleotides: TGTGCCAGCAGCGGGACTAGCGGGAGCAATGAGCAGTTCTTC.

This clonotype turned up a few times. This chain uses TRBV9 with TRBJ2-3; D not certain. In germline, CDR1 is SGDLS, CDR2 YYNGEE. The CDR3 is made up of 14 amino acids. V gave up 3 bases and J gave up 1 base, with 9 bases separating them. The CDR3 reads CASSADIGTDTQYF. For the CDR3, the DNA is TGTGCCAGCAGCGCAGATATCGGCACAGATACGCAGTATTTT.

The rearrangement uses TRBV29-1 and TRBJ1-3; weak D call: TRBD1 (6 bases). The CDR3 is 14 residues long. Germline CDR1 and CDR2: SQVTM and ANQGSEA. The V and J ends lost 1 base and 0 bases respectively, with 7 bases between them. The CDR3 region is CSVEGTVSGNTIYF. The CDR3 region has the DNA TGCAGCGTTGAAGGGACAGTCTCTGGAAACACCATATATTTT.

This clonotype has only a few counts. The chain links TRBV10-3 to TRBJ2-4; D may be TRBD2 (6 bases). Between the trimmed V and J ends, which lost 4 bases and 3 bases, there was a span of 13 bases. CDR1 ENHRY and CDR2 SYGVKD come from the germline V gene. The CDR3 has 15 amino acids. Here the CDR3 reads CAISGSGGVKNIQYF. Here the CDR3 DNA reads TGTGCCATCAGTGGTTCAGGAGGGGTCAAAAACATTCAGTACTTC.

J is TRBJ2-5 and V is TRBV5-6, with D possibly matching TRBD2 (6 bases). The V gene's germline CDR1 is SGHDT and CDR2 YYEEEE. CDR3 length: 14 amino acids. Trimming cost V 2 bases and J 0 bases, with 8 bases left between them. The CDR3 DNA sequence: TGTGCCAGCAGCTTCGCGGGGAACCAAGAGACCCAGTACTTC. Its translation: CASSFAGNQETQYF.

This chain uses TRBV7-3 with TRBJ2-5; 7 bases are a match to TRBD2. The germline V gene encodes CDR1 SGHTA and CDR2 FQGTGA. CDR3 size: 16 residues. The V and J ends lost 0 bases and 1 base, in that order; junction bases with no gene match: 5. CDR3 nucleotide sequence: TGTGCCAGCAGCTTAACCGGGACTACCGGCCAAGAGACCCAGTACTTC. It is translated as CASSLTGTTGQETQYF.

The gene calls are TRBV2 and TRBJ2-7, with D possibly matching TRBD1 (5 bases). The CDR3 totals 14 residues. Per germline, CDR1 SNHLY and CDR2 FYNNEI. V lost 6 bases, J lost 0 bases, and 12 bases lay in between. As DNA, the CDR3 is TGTGCCAGCAGCTTGACAGAAACCTCCTACGAGCAGTACTTC. Translation gives CASSLTETSYEQYF. Based on the CDR3 plus reference TRBV2 and TRBJ2-7, the full variable domain is EPEVTQTPSHQVTQMGQEVILRCVPISNHLYFYWYRQILGQKVEFLVSFYNNEISEKSEIFDDQFSVERPDGSNFTLKIRSTKLEDSAMYFCASSLTETSYEQYFGPGTRLTVT.

This clonotype showed up just a few times. CDR3 nucleotide sequence: TGTGCCAGCAGCCCTGACAGGGCGAACACCGGGGAGCTGTTTTTT. Translated: CASSPDRANTGELFF. V gene TRBV11-2 combines with J gene TRBJ2-2; 7 bases match TRBD1. Unmatched junction bases numbered 3, after V lost 5 bases and J lost 0 bases. This CDR3 has 15 residues. Looked up from germline, CDR1 is SGHAT and CDR2 is FQNNGV.

This clonotype was seen a few times. The chain joins TRBV6-2 or TRBV6-3 to TRBJ2-4; a weak D match, TRBD2 (5 bases). CDR1 and CDR2 (germline): MNHEY, SVGEGT. This CDR3 contains 14 residues. Trimming left V 0 bases short and J 2 bases short, with 5 bases between. DNA for the CDR3: TGTGCCAGCAGTTACTCCGGGACCAAAAACATTCAGTACTTC. It is translated as CASSYSGTKNIQYF.

In its sample, this clonotype was seen a few times. This chain joins TRBV5-6 and TRBJ2-5; 9 bases are a match to TRBD2. Trimming removed 1 base from V and 6 bases from J; junction bases left unmatched: 7. This CDR3 has 15 amino acids. The germline V gene has CDR1 SGHDT and CDR2 YYEEEE. CDR3 sequence (DNA): TGTGCCAGCAGCTTGCCTTTGGCGGGGGGGCAGACCCAGTACTTC. This encodes CASSLPLAGGQTQYF.

This clonotype was counted between two and nine times. The J gene is TRBJ2-1, the V gene TRBV2; 12 nucleotides align to TRBD1. V gave up 5 bases and J gave up 14 bases; unmatched junction bases: 4. This CDR3 contains 12 residues. Germline CDR1 SNHLY, CDR2 FYNNEI. For the CDR3, the DNA is TGTGCCAGCAGTTTGGGGACAGGGGGCAAGTTCTTC. This gives the protein CASSLGTGGKFF.

In this sample, this clonotype turned up many times. The V call is TRBV4-1, the J call TRBJ2-7, with D unclear. CDR3 size: 14 residues. Germline CDR1 and CDR2: MGHRA and YSYEKL. V was clipped by 4 bases and J by 2 bases, with 12 bases between them. The CDR3 region has the DNA TGCGCCAGCAGCCTCGAAAGGGCCCCCTACGAGCAGTACTTC. Translating gives CASSLERAPYEQYF.

The gene calls are TRBV20-1 and TRBJ1-4; D is uncertain. Trimming pared 0 bases from V and 7 bases from J, leaving 18 bases between. The CDR3 runs to 16 residues. Germline V gives CDR1 DFQATT, CDR2 SNEGSKA (reference sequence). The CDR3 DNA sequence: TGCAGTGCTAGAGATTTGGTACAGTCAGGTTCTGAAAAACTGTTTTTT. This encodes CSARDLVQSGSEKLFF.

A few counts support this clonotype. V usage is TRBV29-1 and J usage is TRBJ2-7; TRBD1 matches at 8 bases. This CDR3 region has 13 residues. Germline CDR1 SQVTM, CDR2 ANQGSEA. Trimming at V came to 2 bases and at J to 5 bases, leaving 5 bases not matched to a gene. CDR3 amino acids: CSVEFGTGDEQYF. In DNA, the CDR3 is TGCAGCGTTGAATTCGGGACAGGAGACGAGCAGTACTTC.

This clonotype has only a few counts. The chain couples TRBV7-3 to TRBJ2-6; D perhaps matches TRBD2 (5 bases). From germline, CDR1 is SGHTA and CDR2 FQGTGA. Trimming left V 11 bases short and J 0 bases short, with 14 bases between. This CDR3 is 15 amino acids long. Written as DNA, the CDR3 is TGTGCCGACCGATTTGGGAGCTCTGGGGCCAACGTCCTGACTTTC. Translating gives CADRFGSSGANVLTF.

In its sample, this clonotype was seen many times. The chain combines TRBV12-3 or TRBV12-4 with TRBJ2-1, with 10 positions matching TRBD1. CDR3 length equals 15 residues. Germline trimming cut 5 bases from V and 9 bases from J; bases unmatched to any gene: 10. In nucleotides, the CDR3 is TGTGCCAGCAGTCCGACAGGGGGCAAGCAGGGTGAGCAGTTCTTC. Translating it yields CASSPTGGKQGEQFF.